This record looks at one T cell receptor (beta chain) sequence and its context. This sample is part of a study of blood T cell repertoires in COVID-19. Across the study: Specimens from acute and convalescent COVID-19 originated in the United States, Italy and Spain.

A Seattle source enrolled patients during active infection and followed them longitudinally. Only in-frame clones appear in the TCRdb table, and some are missing; sequencing was by immunoSEQ multiplex PCR. The sample yields 150,000 to 200,000 clones, over 80% seen once. The V gene's germline CDR1 is SGHAT and CDR2 FQNNGV. CDR3 length: 13 amino acids. The V and J ends lost 1 base and 15 bases, in that order; junction bases with no gene match: 2. This TCR was recovered from a woman aged 70-85 years with COVID-19, enrolled during active disease. This chain connects TRBV11-2 to TRBJ2-1; 14 nucleotides match TRBD2. The sequenced material came from peripheral blood. CDR3 sequence (DNA): TGTGCCAGCAGCTTAGGACTAGCGGGAGGGAGGTTCTTC. Amino acids: CASSLGLAGGRFF. Complete variable domain (other parts from reference TRBV11-2 and TRBJ2-1): EAGVAQSPRYKIIEKRQSVAFWCNPISGHATLYWYQQILGQGPKLLIQFQNNGVVDDSQLPKDRFSAERLKGVDSTLKIQPAKLEDSAVYLCASSLGLAGGRFFGPGTRLTVL.